The present T cell receptor beta chain was sequenced within a study of beta chain features in type 1 diabetes. Turning to the study itself: The number of sorted cells examined across all samples was 107,917,701.

Study conclusions and caveats: The naive, central memory and Treg TCRB repertoires of patients appeared to be more similar to one another than those of healthy donors. Moderately but significantly shorter TCRB CDR3s were found in Type 1 diabetes patients in all four CD4+ subsets.

The isolated RNA, all of it, was reverse transcribed, so expressed TCRB transcripts were what got sequenced. Data came from immunoSEQ multiplex PCR; TCRdb stores just in-frame clones and leaves some out. The sample carries around 130,000 clones, over 15% recorded once. With regard to this clone: Its antigen is not identified.

There are 15 residues in the CDR3. The germline V and J ends were trimmed by 5 bases and 2 bases, with 14 bases remaining between them. Germline values: CDR1 SGHVS, CDR2 FNYEAQ. The rearrangement joins TRBV7-6 to TRBJ2-3; D not resolved. The origin of this receptor is a man aged 25 to 40 with type 1 diabetes. Sequenced material: central memory CD4+ T cells from blood. The CDR3 nucleotides read TGTGCCAGCAGCATCTCCCAAGGTCACACAGATACGCAGTATTTT. Translating gives CASSISQGHTDTQYF.